This TCR beta chain was captured by sequencing in a study of T-cell memory formation after mild COVID-19. On the study more broadly: Largely donor-specific TCR clusters were found.

Overall study results and limits: The pre-infection memory compartment contained some responding clones, suggesting cross-reactive memory joined. Whereas later expanders leaned CD4+, clones contracting day 15 to 85 showed a balanced CD4/CD8 makeup.

This CDR3 is 14 amino acids long. Trimming pared 3 bases from V and 0 bases from J, leaving 8 bases between. TCR alpha and TCR beta cDNA libraries carrying sample barcodes and UMIs were produced by 5'RACE using constant-segment primers. TCRdb reprocessed the 5' RACE reads with MiXCR, giving one entry per CDR3 protein. The repertoire consists of some 350,000 distinct CDR3 sequences, with 10% to 15% occurring once and the leading ten covering around 21%. Notes on this clonotype: The antigen is unknown.

What was sequenced was PBMCs or a T cell subset sorted from them (not recorded which). The rearrangement links TRBV12-3 or TRBV12-4 to TRBJ2-5; possibly TRBD2 for D (5 bases). The sequence was obtained from a man younger than 30 who had mild COVID-19 (a few samples of this study predate the infection). Cell type and time point are not known. CDR3 loop: CASSLEEYQETQYF. CDR3 nucleotide sequence: TGTGCCAGCAGTTTGGAGGAGTACCAAGAGACCCAGTACTTC.